These T cell receptor beta chains were read from a single sample in a study of response to subunit inactivated influenza vaccine. From the RT-PCR reads, TCRdb called clonotypes with MiXCR, one entry per CDR3 protein. The sample holds 650,000 or so distinct CDR3 sequences; approximately 15% are singletons and the top ten take 6% to 9.5%. Material: PBMCs from blood, obtained around 15 days before vaccination. All receptors derive from a man in his fifties or sixties who received an inactivated influenza vaccine. CDR3s include the opening cysteine and the closing phenylalanine or tryptophan. A D gene is named only where the DNA matches it firmly. Size is stated for part of the rows, as once, few or many counts, or as a class when the clone is expanded.

d_call,v_call,j_call,clone_size,cdr3_nt,cdr3_aa
TRBD1,TRBV10-3,TRBJ1-3,few,TGTGCCATCAGCGGTGCCGGGACAGTTGGAAACACCATATATTTT,CAISGAGTVGNTIYF
TRBD1,TRBV11-1,TRBJ2-2,few,TGTGCCAGCAGCTCTAATACTGGACAGGGAGCAACCTCGAACACCGGGGAGCTGTTTTTT,CASSSNTGQGATSNTGELFF
TRBD1,TRBV5-1,TRBJ2-1,NA,TGCGCCAGCAGCTCCACCGGGACAGGGGACAATGAGCAGTTCTTC,CASSSTGTGDNEQFF
TRBD2,TRBV7-2,TRBJ2-1,few,TGTGCCAGCAGCTTTTATACTAGCGGTACCCCTGAGCAGTTCTTC,CASSFYTSGTPEQFF
NA,TRBV12-3/TRBV12-4,TRBJ2-1,many,TGTGCCAGCACTCCGATGGGGGTGGTTCCCTACAATGAGCAGTTCTTC,CASTPMGVVPYNEQFF
TRBD1,TRBV27,TRBJ2-3,few,TGTGCCAGCAGTCCACTGACGGGACAGCTCGTTAGCACAGATACGCAGTATTTT,CASSPLTGQLVSTDTQYF
TRBD1,TRBV28,TRBJ1-2,many,TGTGCCAGCCGCTTCGCGGACAGGGGCGGGGAAGGCTACACCTTC,CASRFADRGGEGYTF
TRBD2,TRBV28,TRBJ2-1,NA,TGTGCCAGCAGTTTACCACTAGCGGGAGAGTACAATGAGCAGTTCTTC,CASSLPLAGEYNEQFF
TRBD2,TRBV20-1,TRBJ2-7,few,TGCAGTGCTAGAGTTCCGGGACTAGCGGTCTCCTACGAGCAGTACTTC,CSARVPGLAVSYEQYF
NA,TRBV12-3/TRBV12-4,TRBJ1-1,few,TGTGCCAGCAGTTTAGAGGGGATGGACACTGAAGCTTTCTTT,CASSLEGMDTEAFF
NA,TRBV7-2,TRBJ2-1,few,TGTGCCAGCAGCTTAGCGTGGGAAGAGCAGTTCTTC,CASSLAWEEQFF
NA,TRBV7-8,TRBJ2-1,NA,TGTGCCAGCAGCTTAGATACTGAGCAGTTCTTC,CASSLDTEQFF
TRBD2,TRBV28,TRBJ2-3,NA,TGTGCCAGCACTCTAGCGGGGGGACCCCCGAGCACAGATACGCAGTATTTT,CASTLAGGPPSTDTQYF
NA,TRBV5-1,TRBJ2-5,NA,TGCGCCAGCAGCTTGCAGGACACCAGGGGAGAGACCCAGTACTTC,CASSLQDTRGETQYF
NA,TRBV14,TRBJ2-2,many,TGTGCCAGCAGCCAAAGAGTAGGCGGGCGGAGCACCGGGGAGCTGTTTTTT,CASSQRVGGRSTGELFF
TRBD1,TRBV20-1,TRBJ1-5,NA,TGCAGTGGCCTACAGGGGGCCCTAGGACAGCCCCAGCATTTT,CSGLQGALGQPQHF
TRBD1,TRBV11-2,TRBJ1-1,NA,TGTGCCATCAGCTTAGTTGCTTTTCGGACAGGGATCGGGAACACTGAAGCTTTCTTT,CAISLVAFRTGIGNTEAFF
TRBD1,TRBV12-3/TRBV12-4,TRBJ2-7,NA,TGTGCCAGCAGTTTACTAGGGGGCGAGTCCTACGAGCAGTACTTC,CASSLLGGESYEQYF
TRBD2,TRBV12-3/TRBV12-4,TRBJ2-4,many,TGTGCCAGCAGTTTGAGCGGGAGTGTCAACATTCAGTACTTC,CASSLSGSVNIQYF
TRBD2,TRBV20-1,TRBJ2-2,few,TGCAGTGCTAAACCGGGGGGTACCACCGGGGAGCTGTTTTTT,CSAKPGGTTGELFF
NA,TRBV4-2,TRBJ1-2,NA,TGTGCCAGCAGCCAAGGGCATGGCTACACCTTC,CASSQGHGYTF
NA,TRBV10-3,TRBJ2-5,NA,TGTGCCATCAGGGTGACAGGTCAAGAGACCCAGTACTTC,CAIRVTGQETQYF
NA,TRBV11-2,TRBJ2-5,few,TGTGCCAGCAGCTTGCCTCTCGTGGGGTCCTTGGAGACCCAGTACTTC,CASSLPLVGSLETQYF
TRBD2,TRBV20-1,TRBJ2-3,NA,TGCAGTGCGGAGCAACTAGCGGCCCGCACAGATACGCAGTATTTT,CSAEQLAARTDTQYF
TRBD2,TRBV5-1,TRBJ2-3,few,TGCGCCAGCAGCTTTAGCGGGGTCGGCGCAGATACGCAGTATTTT,CASSFSGVGADTQYF
NA,TRBV29-1,TRBJ2-1,NA,TGCAGCGTTGAATCGGATTCCTACAATGAGCAGTTCTTC,CSVESDSYNEQFF
TRBD2,TRBV4-2,TRBJ2-3,NA,TGTGCCAGCAGCCAGGTGCAAACGCTAGCGGCGGGGTCAGATACGCAGTATTTT,CASSQVQTLAAGSDTQYF
TRBD1,TRBV20-1,TRBJ1-2,many,TGCAGTGCTTCTCGGGACAGGGGTGTCTATGGCTACACCTTC,CSASRDRGVYGYTF
NA,TRBV28,TRBJ2-5,few,TGTGCCAGCAGTTTGGGGTCGTGGGAGACCCAGTACTTC,CASSLGSWETQYF
NA,TRBV29-1,TRBJ2-7,many,TGCAGCGTTGAAGATCGATCGGGACACTCCTACGAGCAGTACTTC,CSVEDRSGHSYEQYF
NA,TRBV7-2,TRBJ2-1,NA,TGTGCCAGCAGCTTAGGAGTGGGAGCGGAGCAGTTCTTC,CASSLGVGAEQFF
TRBD2,TRBV20-1,TRBJ2-7,NA,TGCAGTGCTACTGGGGGGGACCCGGACGAGCAGTACTTC,CSATGGDPDEQYF
TRBD1,TRBV2,TRBJ2-3,NA,TGTGCCAGCAGTGAATTCCAGGGGGCTTGGACAGATACGCAGTATTTT,CASSEFQGAWTDTQYF
TRBD1,TRBV7-2,TRBJ2-7,few,TGTGCCAGCAGCTCGCAACAGGGGGCCCAGTACTTC,CASSSQQGAQYF
NA,TRBV6-5,TRBJ2-1,many,TGTGCCAGCAGCCAACCTAGGATTGAGCAGTTCTTC,CASSQPRIEQFF
TRBD1,TRBV7-3,TRBJ2-7,NA,TGTGCCAGCAGCTTAAGGACAGGGTGGAACTACGAGCAGTACTTC,CASSLRTGWNYEQYF
TRBD2,TRBV20-1,TRBJ2-1,NA,TGCAGTGCCAGCCCCGTGGCGGGGGACTACAATGAGCAGTTCTTC,CSASPVAGDYNEQFF
NA,TRBV7-8,TRBJ2-6,few,TGTGCCAGCACCTTATATTCCGGGGCCAACGTCCTGACTTTC,CASTLYSGANVLTF
NA,TRBV12-3/TRBV12-4,TRBJ1-5,NA,TGTGCCAGCAGTTCTTCTCGGGGAATAGAGCCCCAGCATTTT,CASSSSRGIEPQHF
NA,TRBV6-2/TRBV6-3,TRBJ2-7,few,TGTGCCAGCATCCAGACAGGTTCCTACGAGCAGTACTTC,CASIQTGSYEQYF
NA,TRBV25-1,TRBJ2-1,NA,TGTGCCAGCAGCACGAGCTCCTACAATGAGCAGTTCTTC,CASSTSSYNEQFF
NA,TRBV2,TRBJ2-5,NA,TGTGCCAGCAGTGATAGCAGACAAGAGACCCAGTACTTC,CASSDSRQETQYF
NA,TRBV20-1,TRBJ1-5,NA,TGCAGTGCTAGCTCAGGGGTCAATCAGCCCCAGCATTTT,CSASSGVNQPQHF
NA,TRBV15,TRBJ1-2,NA,TGTGCCACCAGCAGAGACAGGGGCGCTTCTAGCTATGGCTACACCTTC,CATSRDRGASSYGYTF
NA,TRBV5-1,TRBJ2-7,NA,TGCGCCAGCAGCTCAGACCCGGCGAGCTCCTACGAGCAGTACTTC,CASSSDPASSYEQYF
TRBD1,TRBV5-1,TRBJ1-1,many,TGCGCCAGCAGCATACGACAGGGGAACACTGAAGCTTTCTTT,CASSIRQGNTEAFF
NA,TRBV5-6,TRBJ1-4,few,TGTGCCAGCAGCCCCGGACAGAGGAATGAAAAACTGTTTTTT,CASSPGQRNEKLFF
TRBD2,TRBV15,TRBJ2-7,many,TGTGCCACTTCCCAGGTAGCGGGACCCTACGAGCAGTACTTC,CATSQVAGPYEQYF
NA,TRBV11-2,TRBJ2-3,few,TGTGCCAGCAGCTTAGGCGTAGCCCCCACAGATACGCAGTATTTT,CASSLGVAPTDTQYF
NA,TRBV10-2,TRBJ1-6,few,TGCGCCAGCAGTGAGTACGGCAGCCAGAATAATTCACCCCTCCACTTT,CASSEYGSQNNSPLHF
NA,TRBV5-1,TRBJ2-1,NA,TGCGCCAGCAGCTTGGAAGGGTACTACAATGAGCAGTTCTTC,CASSLEGYYNEQFF
NA,TRBV9,TRBJ2-2,NA,TGTGCCAGCAGGCAAAATTCAGGGCAGGAGCTGTTTTTT,CASRQNSGQELFF
TRBD2,TRBV11-2,TRBJ2-7,NA,TGTGCCAGCAGCTTAGTGGGGGTGCGGGGGTCCCCTTACGAGCAGTACTTC,CASSLVGVRGSPYEQYF
NA,TRBV5-6,TRBJ2-5,NA,TGTGCCAGCAGCTTGGAGGGCAGTAACCAAGAGACCCAGTACTTC,CASSLEGSNQETQYF
NA,TRBV27,TRBJ1-3,NA,TGTGCCAGCAGCGGACTGTCCTCTGGAAACACCATATATTTT,CASSGLSSGNTIYF